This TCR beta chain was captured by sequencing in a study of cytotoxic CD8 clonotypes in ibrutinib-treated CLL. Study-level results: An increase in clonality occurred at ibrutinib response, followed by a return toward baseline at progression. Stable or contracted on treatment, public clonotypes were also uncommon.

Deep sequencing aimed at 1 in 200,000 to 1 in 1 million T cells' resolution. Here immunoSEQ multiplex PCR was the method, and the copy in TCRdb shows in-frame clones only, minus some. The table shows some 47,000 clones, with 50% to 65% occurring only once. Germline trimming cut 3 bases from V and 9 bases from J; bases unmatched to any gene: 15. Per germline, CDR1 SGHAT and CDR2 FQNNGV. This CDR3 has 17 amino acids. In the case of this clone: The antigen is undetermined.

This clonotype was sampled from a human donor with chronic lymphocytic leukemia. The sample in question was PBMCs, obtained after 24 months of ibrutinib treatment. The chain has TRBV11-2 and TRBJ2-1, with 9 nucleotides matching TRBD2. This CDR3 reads CASSFISGGVESAEQFF. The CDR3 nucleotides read TGTGCCAGCAGCTTCATTAGCGGGGGCGTAGAAAGTGCTGAGCAGTTCTTC.